Below, 15 T cell receptor beta chains from the same sample are listed, as sequenced in a study of patients and donors after allogeneic stem cell transplantation. TCRdb ran MiXCR on the RT-PCR reads and lists one entry per CDR3 protein. The data contain 400,000 to 500,000 distinct CDR3 sequences, around 16% of them singletons. Sequencing was carried out using blood, either unsorted or a sorted T cell fraction (not recorded which). All receptors come from a human donor who was either an allogeneic HSCT recipient or a stem cell or donor lymphocyte infusion donor (not recorded which). It is not recorded whose cells these are; they may come from a transplant donor.

V and J are TRBV10-3 and TRBJ1-1, with a tentative D call TRBD1 (6 bases). Germline lookup yields CDR1 ENHRY and CDR2 SYGVKD. Trimming removed 6 bases at V and 8 bases at J, with 16 bases between. This CDR3 is built from 13 residues. The DNA of the CDR3 is TGTGCCATCAGCGGAGGGAGGACAGAGGAAGCTTTCTTT. Protein sequence: CAISGGRTEEAFF.

This clonotype was observed a handful of times. J is TRBJ2-3 and V is TRBV12-3 or TRBV12-4, with D possibly TRBD2 on 6 matching bases. Trimming took off 7 bases at V and 0 bases at J, with 17 bases between the two ends. The CDR3 length is 16 residues. The CDR3 sequence: CASIPTRGTSTDTQYF. The CDR3 coding sequence is TGTGCCAGCATTCCCACCCGTGGGACTAGCACAGATACGCAGTATTTT.

This clonotype was seen many times. The J gene is TRBJ1-2, the V gene TRBV7-9; no firm D call. Germline values: CDR1 SEHNR, CDR2 FQNEAQ (reference sequence). V lost 2 bases, J lost 4 bases, and 2 bases lay in between. The CDR3 spans 11 residues. CDR3 nucleotides: TGTGCCAGCAGCTTAAGCTATGGCTACACCTTC. Protein sequence: CASSLSYGYTF.

The V gene is TRBV19, the J gene TRBJ1-2, with TRBD1 identical over 7 bases. After removal of 4 bases from V and 8 bases from J, the junction contained 4 bases not matched to a gene. The CDR3 runs 12 residues. From germline, CDR1 is LNHDA and CDR2 SQIVND (reference sequence). CDR3 loop: CASSRQGRGYTF. The CDR3 region has the DNA TGTGCCAGTAGTAGACAGGGTCGGGGCTACACCTTC. The complete variable domain, with remaining parts taken from reference TRBV19 and TRBJ1-2, reads DGGITQSPKYLFRKEGQNVTLSCEQNLNHDAMYWYRQDPGQGLRLIYYSQIVNDFQKGDIAEGYSVSREKKESFPLTVTSAQKNPTAFYLCASSRQGRGYTFGSGTRLTVV.

The sample holds many counts of this clonotype. This rearrangement joins TRBV29-1 to TRBJ2-3; TRBD2 aligns across 13 bases. This CDR3 has 15 residues. The V gene's germline CDR1 is SQVTM and CDR2 ANQGSEA. The V and J ends lost 4 bases and 3 bases, in that order; junction bases with no gene match: 4. The CDR3 reads CSVVLGLAGTDTQYF. The DNA of the CDR3 is TGCAGCGTTGTCTTGGGACTAGCGGGGACAGATACGCAGTATTTT.

This clonotype has just a few counts. The gene calls are TRBV3-1 and TRBJ2-7; weak D call: TRBD2 (5 bases). V was clipped by 1 base and J by 3 bases, with 13 bases between them. Germline CDR1 and CDR2: LGHDT and YNNKEL (reference sequence). The CDR3 spans 15 residues. The CDR3 protein is CASSQAGGRGYEQYF. The CDR3 coding sequence is TGTGCCAGCAGCCAAGCCGGCGGACGGGGCTACGAGCAGTACTTC.

This clonotype was detected a few times. This chain links TRBV5-1 with TRBJ2-1, with D possibly TRBD1 on 5 matching bases. The CDR3 has 16 amino acids. Trimming removed 0 bases at V and 5 bases at J, with 15 bases between. The V gene's germline CDR1 is SGHRS and CDR2 YFSETQ. Here the CDR3 reads CASSLARQGVNNEQFF. The CDR3 DNA is TGCGCCAGCAGCTTGGCCCGTCAGGGCGTTAACAATGAGCAGTTCTTC.

This chain links TRBV7-9 with TRBJ1-3; 7 bases line up with TRBD1. This CDR3 is 16 amino acids long. Looked up from germline, CDR1 is SEHNR and CDR2 is FQNEAQ (reference sequence). V was clipped by 3 bases and J by 0 bases; unmatched bases: 5. The CDR3 sequence is CASSLGQTPSGNTIYF. CDR3 nucleotide sequence: TGTGCCAGCAGCTTGGGACAGACTCCCTCTGGAAACACCATATATTTT.

The rearrangement uses TRBV20-1 and TRBJ1-1; D ambiguous. From germline, CDR1 is DFQATT and CDR2 SNEGSKA (reference sequence). V lost 6 bases to trimming and J lost 10 bases, with 12 bases between them. The CDR3 has 10 residues. CDR3 nucleotide sequence: TGCAGTGCGATTGAGAGTGGAGCTTTCTTT. Residues: CSAIESGAFF.

This clonotype came up many times. CDR3 coding DNA: TGTGCCAGCAGGTTAGCGGGGAGCACAGATACGCAGTATTTT. Residues: CASRLAGSTDTQYF. The J gene is TRBJ2-3, the V gene TRBV2, with 8 bases identical to TRBD2. Germline V gene lookup returns CDR1 SNHLY and CDR2 FYNNEI. This CDR3 has 14 amino acids. With 6 bases clipped from V and 0 bases from J, the junction kept 2 bases outside the gene matches.

V is TRBV5-1 and J is TRBJ1-2; D possibly corresponds to TRBD1 (5 bases). Germline V gene lookup returns CDR1 SGHRS and CDR2 YFSETQ. V was clipped by 1 base and J by 2 bases, with 9 bases between them. CDR3 size: 14 residues. DNA for the CDR3: TGCGCCAGCAGCTTGTCCCCAGGGAACTATGGCTACACCTTC. Its translation: CASSLSPGNYGYTF.

V usage is TRBV10-3 and J usage is TRBJ2-3; D might be TRBD1 (6 bases). V dropped 10 bases and J dropped 2 bases, with 16 bases sitting between them. Looked up from germline, CDR1 is ENHRY and CDR2 is SYGVKD. The CDR3 totals 14 residues. For the CDR3, the DNA is TGTGCCACCCTTGACGACAGGACCACAGATACGCAGTATTTT. This sequence encodes CATLDDRTTDTQYF.

In its sample, this clonotype was seen a few times. This chain links TRBV7-8 with TRBJ1-1, with D unresolved. The CDR3 spans 13 residues. The V end was cut by 4 bases, the J end by 7 bases, with 13 bases between. CDR1 is SGHVS and CDR2 is FQNEAQ in the germline V gene. CDR3 nucleotides: TGTGCCAGCAGCTCCGGGGTCAAGATTGAAGCTTTCTTT. It is translated as CASSSGVKIEAFF.

The rearrangement joins TRBV6-5 to TRBJ1-1, with D possibly being TRBD1 (5 bases). Germline loops: CDR1 MNHEY, CDR2 SVGAGI. This CDR3 is built from 15 residues. Trimming took off 2 bases at V and 4 bases at J, with 14 bases between the two ends. The CDR3 loop reads CASSYTIGVLTEAFF. In DNA form, the CDR3 reads TGTGCCAGCAGTTACACTATAGGGGTTCTCACTGAAGCTTTCTTT.

This clonotype was observed a handful of times. The CDR3 region has the DNA TGCGCCAGCAGCCGCCCCGGACAGAGAGATGAAGCTTTCTTT. Protein product: CASSRPGQRDEAFF. V usage is TRBV4-1 and J usage is TRBJ1-1; D may be TRBD1 (6 bases). Trimming took 4 bases from V and 7 from J, leaving 16 bases between them. The CDR3 is 14 amino acids. Germline assignment: CDR1 MGHRA and CDR2 YSYEKL.